The entry below gives a single T cell receptor (beta chain) sequence along with its context. It has no known antigen specificity. Nothing much larger sits one base from this clone, and base qualities are not available. The data originate from a study of shared clonotypes between healthy human individuals (dated by TCRdb to about 2020). Notes on the research overall: The cohort comprised two women and a few men aged 18 to 49 years. For each donor, three plates each were used for CD4 naive and CD4 memory, two plates were used for CD8 naive, and one plate was used for CD8 memory. Blood TCR repertoires of roughly 5 healthy adults were deeply sequenced to estimate repertoire size and the extent of clonotype sharing between individuals. Different laboratories and diverse techniques were used to prepare libraries and sequence TCR repertoires, to increase sequencing depth and limit assay-specific biases. Leukapheresis yielded between about 0.9 and 9 billion PBMCs per donor.

The germline V gene (reference sequence) provides CDR1 MNHEY and CDR2 SMNVEV. Including cysteine and phenylalanine, the CDR3 has 16 amino acids. Only the CDR3 DNA stays, 48 bases, in frame from base 1. Clipping removes 1 base from V and 2 bases from J, with 5 as the unmatched junction base count. Using the deep immunoSEQ assay, TCR CDR3 regions were amplified from genomic DNA by multiplex PCR. Genomic DNA extracted from each cell subset was distributed evenly over all wells of several immunoSEQ 96-well plates, and each plate served as one replicate. Each replicate PCR for sorted subsets received approximately 220 ng genomic DNA, equal to roughly 29,000 T cell genomes. Purified libraries were quantified with a Qubit 3.0 fluorometer, sized on a Bioanalyzer 2100, and re-quantified with the KAPA Library Quantification kit. A separate single-read 150-cycle Illumina NextSeq 550 flow cell was used to sequence each immunoSEQ 96-well plate. Concerning the study's data processing: Because the immunoSEQ output included only junctional sequences and no quality scores, the filtering could not be the same as the filtering used for full-length reads. Sequences were annotated with PyIR, a Python wrapper for IgBLAST v1.9, using IMGT germline references to assign V/J genes and CDR3. Any read was removed if the V/J assignment was weak (E-value above 1e-6), the CDR3 was missing, or the read contained stop codons, out-of-frame junctions, or ambiguous translated residues. A V3J clonotype was defined by an identical inferred V gene, J gene, and CDR3 amino acid sequence. Percentage overlap between repertoires was computed as shared unique clonotypes divided by the size of the smaller repertoire. Repertoire richness was assessed with RTK rarefaction, the Chao1 estimator, and Recon v2.1 estimates of unobserved clonotypes. For all TCRbeta clonotypes obtained by the gDNA method from a handful of donors, generation probabilities were computed with OLGA. The table was pulled from immuneACCESS by TCRdb, which kept in-frame rearrangements only. Such tables lose some clones; where checked, under half of the loss comes from unresolved V genes, and the rest has no known cause. The D gene and trimming were derived from the DNA, and the V and J assignments and clone size from that table. The sample includes hundreds of thousands of clones, with about 96% observed a single time. Roughly 0.1% of the sample lies in the top ten.

For the CD8 naive samples, CD45RO-negative cells were positively selected for CCR7, yielding a CD45RA+CCR7+ population from which TemRA cells were excluded. The donors were healthy, HIV-negative adults with no recently reported acute infections or vaccinations. Every donor was a Caucasian adult residing in Nashville, Tennessee, USA. After blood collection by leukapheresis, PBMCs were isolated using Ficoll-Histopaque density gradient centrifugation and then cryopreserved in the vapor phase of liquid nitrogen. Analytical flow cytometry was used to check the purity and quantity of each magnetically sorted T cell population. Genomic DNA was isolated from every sorted fraction and measured by UV absorbance on a Nanodrop 2000c. Broad study findings and their caveats: Pairwise subsampling led to the expectation that sequencing depth would affect the degree of clonotype sharing among donors. Because the study included a small number of donors, the genetic and exposure-history diversity represented was limited. Incomplete sequencing was indicated by rarefaction of sorted-subset datasets, despite the large sequencing depth. Sharing across several donors was observed for about 5% of naive CD4, 3% to 3.5% of naive CD8, 2% to 2.5% of memory CD4, and around 0.4% of memory CD8 clonotypes. Estimated clonotype richness was generally larger for naive than for memory subsets. Compared with non-shared clonotypes, clonotypes shared by all four sorted-subset donors had higher generation probabilities. Sampling was restricted to blood, and TCR repertoires in tissues likely differ from the TCR repertoires found in blood.

The source of this sequence is a woman aged 25 to 39 in good health. The material sequenced was naive CD8+ T cells sorted from blood. This specimen's cell subset or site label, interpreted: CD45RA+CCR7+. This chain is built from TRBV27 and TRBJ2-7; 10 junctional bases match TRBD1. The CDR3: CASSLLGTGAAYEQYF. The DNA sequence reads TGTGCCAGCAGTTTATTAGGGACAGGGGCAGCCTACGAGCAGTACTTC.